This T cell receptor (beta chain) was observed in a study of blood T cell repertoires in COVID-19. Turning to the study itself: Material from acute and convalescent COVID-19 was sourced from the United States, Italy and Spain. Sources were T cells, B-cell-depleted T cells, or PBMCs; the material itself was cDNA or gDNA.

The V gene lost 0 bases and the J gene lost 6 bases, with 8 bases spanning the gap. The CDR3 runs to 13 residues. Germline assignment: CDR1 LGHDT and CDR2 YNNKEL (reference sequence). Original processing methods: It was from reference gene primer amplification that nucleated cell counts were estimated. Here immunoSEQ multiplex PCR was the method, and the copy in TCRdb shows in-frame clones only, minus some. V and J calls plus clone size are reproduced from that table; the DNA served to infer D and trimming. The sample records 140,000 to 150,000 clones, around 78% being singletons. The TCR was taken from a woman in her sixties with acute or convalescent COVID-19. The chain uses TRBV3-1 (or the pseudogene TRBV3-2) and TRBJ1-1, with D perhaps matching TRBD1 (5 bases). Sequenced: peripheral blood. The CDR3 is CASSQDSTAEAFF. CDR3 nucleotide sequence: TGTGCCAGCAGCCAAGATTCGACAGCTGAAGCTTTCTTT.